This entry features one T cell receptor (beta chain) sequence. Only in-frame clones appear in the TCRdb table, and some are missing; sequencing was by immunoSEQ multiplex PCR. The repertoire holds more than 4,000 clones, with approximately 83% as singletons. The data originate from a study of follicular helper T cells after annual influenza vaccination. Time point: 2015-2016 season, 7 days after influenza vaccination. CDR1 SGHTA and CDR2 FQGNSA come from the germline V gene. Losses at the gene ends were 5 bases for V and 4 bases for J; bases not matched to a gene: 9. CDR3 length: 15 residues. The chain couples TRBV7-2 to TRBJ1-1, with 8 bases identical to TRBD1. This receptor was taken from an adult who received the influenza vaccine. The sequences come from CXCR5+ CD38- circulating T follicular helper cells from blood, collected 7 days after influenza vaccination. Subset given: circulating Tfh, non-naive CD4+CXCR5+PD-1+ (ICOS+CD38+ or ICOS-CD38-). The CDR3 here is CASSPRTGLGTEAFF. The CDR3, as DNA: TGTGCCAGCAGCCCAAGGACAGGGTTGGGCACTGAAGCTTTCTTT.